This T cell receptor (beta chain) was found in a study of T cells in Graves' hyperthyroidism and ophthalmopathy. Study-level findings and limits: With a median lead of around 5.9 months before onset, the model predicted ophthalmopathy. A model of 13 V-J features distinguished ophthalmopathy from stable hyperthyroidism.

Researchers took RNA transcripts and amplified the TCR beta CDR3 regions from them. TCR CDR3 regions were first amplified by RT-PCR with HTBI primers. TCRdb re-called the multiplex PCR reads through MiXCR, storing one row per CDR3 protein. The table has 700,000 or so distinct CDR3 sequences, about 15% seen once; the top ten hold approximately 8.4%. Aged 18 to 65, the patients had hyperthyroidism that was newly diagnosed and had lasted under 2 months. For the diagnoses, clinical symptoms, serum thyroxine and TRAb, thyroid ultrasound and orbital computed tomography were used. Trimming took 6 bases from V and 3 from J, leaving 14 bases between them. This CDR3 contains 14 residues. In germline, CDR1 is LNHDA, CDR2 SQIVND (reference sequence). On this clonotype itself: The antigen is not known.

The source material was blood. The chain links TRBV19 to TRBJ2-5; a possible D gene is TRBD2 (6 bases). The receptor was isolated from a man aged 18-30 years with Graves' hyperthyroidism. CDR3 sequence reads: CASSPLPGEETQYF. For the CDR3, the DNA is TGTGCCAGTAGCCCCTTACCGGGAGAAGAGACCCAGTACTTC.